This is a list of T cell receptor beta chains from one sample in a study of T-cell reconstitution after alpha-beta-depleted transplantation in children. TCRdb reprocessed the PCR reads with MiXCR, giving one entry per CDR3 protein. In the table there are approximately 630,000 distinct CDR3 sequences, about an eighth of which are singletons. The sequenced sample was PBMCs, obtained before TCRalphabeta/CD19-depleted stem cell transplant. Receptors originate from a girl under 10 years old with congenital amegakaryocytic thrombocytopenia, due to receive a stem cell transplant. Each CDR3 is given with its conserved first and last residue.

V gene	J gene	CDR3 protein
TRBV10-3	TRBJ2-1	CAINVKAGDEQFF
TRBV20-1	TRBJ2-7	CSASPQVDEQYF
TRBV19	TRBJ2-1	CASSIQRAYNEQFF
TRBV7-9	TRBJ2-7	CASSGWDRSYEQYF
TRBV9	TRBJ2-6	CASSVLTSGANVLTF
TRBV7-6	TRBJ1-3	CASSLGGGGNTIYF
TRBV14	TRBJ2-1	CASNLAGGPRSEQFF
TRBV10-3	TRBJ2-3	CAIRATSGSTDTQYF
TRBV7-2	TRBJ1-2	CASSFVRPNYGYTF
TRBV5-1	TRBJ2-6	CASSYRGHSGANVLTF
TRBV5-1	TRBJ1-5	CASSLEGTGGNQPQHF
TRBV25-1	TRBJ2-2	CASRKGATGELFF
TRBV7-9	TRBJ2-5	CASSLIGNRTAETQYF
TRBV15	TRBJ2-1	CATSQWRNEQFF
TRBV30	TRBJ2-7	CAWSWTSHTPIEQYF
TRBV5-1	TRBJ1-1	CASSRDGGEAFF
TRBV20-1	TRBJ1-3	CSAIMDTIYF
TRBV10-3	TRBJ2-5	CAISESGQGTGETQYF
TRBV5-1	TRBJ2-1	CASSPTVSSSYNEQFF
TRBV30	TRBJ2-3	CAGQRFGRDTQYF
TRBV5-1	TRBJ1-1	CASTTGPNTEAFF
TRBV12-3/TRBV12-4	TRBJ1-4	CASSPRQTEKLFF
TRBV5-1	TRBJ2-2	CASSRTGGSTGELFF
TRBV5-1	TRBJ2-3	CASSGNDIQGWTDTQYF
TRBV5-1	TRBJ2-1	CASSQASYNEQFF
TRBV5-5	TRBJ2-3	CASSLGIAGRTDTQYF
TRBV7-3	TRBJ2-4	CASSLSSGTDGSQNIQYF
TRBV10-3	TRBJ2-1	CAISESTQLELGNNEQFF
TRBV7-6	TRBJ1-2	CASSYGQGDGDTF
TRBV7-2	TRBJ2-2	CASSPGQFTGELFF
TRBV9	TRBJ1-1	CASSVYPGSYWDPGTEAFF
TRBV29-1	TRBJ2-2	CSVVDIHGELFF
TRBV30	TRBJ2-1	CAWSVGAGGFDEQFF
TRBV20-1	TRBJ2-2	CSARRLAGGPTGELFF
TRBV10-3	TRBJ2-1	CAITETSGIYNEQFF
TRBV20-1	TRBJ1-1	CSAMGGRNTEAFF
TRBV5-1	TRBJ1-5	CASSPWTGTNQPQHF
TRBV24-1	TRBJ2-3	CATLNGTRVPDTQYF
TRBV12-3/TRBV12-4	TRBJ2-3	CASSSSGHTDTQYF
TRBV12-3/TRBV12-4	TRBJ2-7	CASSLASQGYEQYF
TRBV5-1	TRBJ2-5	CASSLTGSQETQYF
TRBV20-1	TRBJ2-1	CSARGTAVTQFF
TRBV7-9	TRBJ2-7	CASSPYRDPYEQYF
TRBV20-1	TRBJ2-1	CSARSGSRIFYNEQFF
TRBV20-1	TRBJ1-1	CSARRTEVNTEAFF
TRBV9	TRBJ2-7	CASSVEWRNEQYF
TRBV20-1	TRBJ2-7	CSAYWGQTYEQYF
TRBV12-3/TRBV12-4	TRBJ1-2	CASTPDRDYGYTF
TRBV20-1	TRBJ2-3	CSAPKGDRGDTQYF
TRBV6-5	TRBJ1-5	CASSYGFRGNQPQHF
TRBV7-6	TRBJ1-3	CASSLDANTIYF
TRBV30	TRBJ2-3	CAWSVVAGVADTQYF
TRBV10-3	TRBJ2-7	CAIRGGTSGTPPSYEQYF
TRBV7-6	TRBJ2-7	CASSSRGGSNAYEQYF